This T cell receptor beta chain was retrieved from a study of blood T cell repertoires in COVID-19. Overall study context: Spain, Italy and the United States supplied samples that represented acute and convalescent COVID-19. Nucleic acid was either cDNA or gDNA, and it came from T cells, B-cell-depleted T cells, or PBMCs.

In the original analysis: Estimation of nucleated cell counts relied on the amplification of reference gene primers. Using immunoSEQ multiplex PCR, the repertoire was profiled, and TCRdb retains in-frame clones only, with some absent. V and J calls and clone size are as listed in that table; D and trimming were resolved from the DNA. The sample includes over 200,000 clones, 70% to 90% of them seen just once. The CDR3 spans 16 residues. The junction had 10 bases not matched to a gene; V was cut back by 5 bases and J by 8 bases. Germline CDR1 MNHNY, CDR2 SVGAGI (reference sequence). This TCR was sampled from a young woman who had recovered from COVID-19. The sequenced sample was peripheral blood. The chain is built from TRBV6-6 and TRBJ2-1; 12 bases map to TRBD2. The CDR3: CASSLSSGLAGYEQFF. CDR3 coding DNA: TGTGCCAGCAGTCTATCATCGGGACTAGCGGGCTATGAGCAGTTCTTC.